These 31 T cell receptor beta chains were sequenced from one sample in a study of identical twins. TCRdb called the 5' RACE reads again in MiXCR, with one record for every CDR3 protein. Here the sample spans about 720,000 distinct CDR3 sequences, 15% to 20% being singletons. The sample also formed part of further work on T cells expressing NK-cell markers.

Sequencing input: PBMCs. These receptors all stem from a young woman in good health.

This clonotype was seen a handful of times. This chain links TRBV5-1 with TRBJ2-2; a weak D match, TRBD2 (6 bases). Trimming left V 5 bases short and J 1 base short, with 12 bases between. The CDR3 is made up of 15 amino acids. Germline values: CDR1 SGHRS, CDR2 YFSETQ. CDR3 DNA: TGCGCCAGCAGTGGCGGGGCAGGGAACACCGGGGAGCTGTTTTTT. As protein: CASSGGAGNTGELFF.

The chain joins TRBV6-5 to TRBJ1-1; no clear D gene. The V end was cut by 2 bases, the J end by 1 base, with 11 bases between. CDR3 length: 15 residues. Germline CDR1 MNHEY, CDR2 SVGAGI. The DNA of the CDR3 is TGTGCCAGCAGTTACCTCGGCGGACCGAACACTGAAGCTTTCTTT. Protein: CASSYLGGPNTEAFF.

This clonotype appeared a few times. This rearrangement joins TRBV9 to TRBJ2-7; perhaps TRBD2 as D (7 bases). The CDR3 runs to 15 residues. Trimming stripped 3 bases from V and 5 bases from J, with 18 bases between. Germline-derived CDR1 and CDR2 are SGDLS and YYNGEE. The CDR3 coding sequence is TGTGCCAGCAGCGCGGGGGGCCTAGCTTACGACGAGCAGTACTTC. Protein sequence: CASSAGGLAYDEQYF.

This clonotype was counted only a few times. J is TRBJ2-3 and V is TRBV10-3; no firm D call. This CDR3 is built from 13 residues. Germline V gene lookup returns CDR1 ENHRY and CDR2 SYGVKD. V was trimmed by 8 bases and J by 0 bases, leaving 9 bases between them. CDR3 nucleotide sequence: TGTGCCATCGTCGGCTCTAGCACAGATACGCAGTATTTT. Amino acid sequence: CAIVGSSTDTQYF.

The chain links TRBV27 to TRBJ2-7; maybe TRBD1 (6 bases). This CDR3 has 14 amino acids. The V gene's germline CDR1 is MNHEY and CDR2 SMNVEV (reference sequence). Trimming pared 7 bases from V and 4 bases from J, leaving 17 bases between. CDR3 sequence: CASTPTGIPYEQYF. The CDR3 bases are TGTGCCAGCACCCCGACAGGTATCCCATACGAGCAGTACTTC.

V and J are TRBV6-1 and TRBJ2-1; 9 bases map to TRBD1. The V gene's germline CDR1 is MNHNS and CDR2 SASEGT. The CDR3 contains 14 residues. V dropped 6 bases and J dropped 12; count of bases not matched to a gene: 12. The CDR3, as DNA: TGTGCCAGCAGACGGGACAGGGCCGTGGGCGGGCAGTTCTTC. Amino acid sequence: CASRRDRAVGGQFF.

This clonotype was recorded many times. The chain combines TRBV9 with TRBJ2-1, with TRBD2 matching over 8 bases. The CDR3 is made up of 16 amino acids. V dropped 2 bases and J dropped 7; count of bases not matched to a gene: 11. Germline V lookup: CDR1 SGDLS, CDR2 YYNGEE. The CDR3 loop is CASSVGSGGRGNEQFF. CDR3 nucleotides: TGTGCCAGCAGCGTGGGGAGCGGGGGTCGCGGGAATGAGCAGTTCTTC.

This chain connects TRBV7-3 to TRBJ2-7; D is perhaps TRBD1 (6 bases). This CDR3 region has 15 residues. V lost 5 bases and J lost 6, with 20 bases in between. The germline V gene encodes CDR1 SGHTA and CDR2 FQGTGA. The CDR3 bases are TGTGCCAGCAGCCCCTCCCGGACAGAATTGGGCGAGCAGTACTTC. Translation: CASSPSRTELGEQYF.

This clonotype has a handful of counts. The chain links TRBV12-3 or TRBV12-4 to TRBJ1-4; TRBD1 aligns across 7 bases. V lost 5 bases and J lost 12; bases outside the gene matches: 6. This CDR3 contains 12 residues. CDR3 residues: CASSLQGWELFF. CDR3 in DNA: TGTGCCAGCAGTCTACAGGGGTGGGAACTGTTTTTT.

This chain joins TRBV5-1 and TRBJ1-2; D call uncertain. This CDR3 is 12 amino acids long. V lost 0 bases to trimming and J lost 8 bases, with 8 bases between them. Germline CDR1 and CDR2: SGHRS and YFSETQ. DNA of the CDR3: TGCGCCAGCAGCTTGGTACGAGAAGGCTACACCTTC. Amino acids: CASSLVREGYTF.

This clonotype was found many times. The V call is TRBV18, the J call TRBJ2-1; 9 positions agree with TRBD1. The trim removed 3 bases at V and 9 bases at J, leaving 0 bases unmatched. The CDR3 length is 12 residues. Germline values: CDR1 KGHSH, CDR2 LQKENI. The CDR3 nucleotides are TGTGCCAGCTCACCGACAGGGGGTGAGCAGTTCTTC. Protein product: CASSPTGGEQFF.

This clonotype turned up a few times. V and J are TRBV20-1 and TRBJ1-6, with 12 nucleotides matching TRBD1. The V and J ends lost 3 bases and 11 bases, in that order; junction bases with no gene match: 2. Germline CDR1 is DFQATT and CDR2 is SNEGSKA (reference sequence). The CDR3 is 13 amino acids. Written as DNA, the CDR3 is TGCAGTGCTAGGGGACAGGGGGCTGCACCCCTCCACTTT. Protein sequence: CSARGQGAAPLHF.

V usage is TRBV30 and J usage is TRBJ2-1; D not resolved. CDR1 GTSNPN and CDR2 SVGIG come from the germline V gene (reference sequence). The CDR3 runs to 13 residues. Between the trimmed V and J ends, which lost 2 bases and 6 bases, there was a span of 11 bases. The CDR3 region is CAWSWGPGNEQFF. DNA of the CDR3: TGTGCCTGGAGTTGGGGTCCGGGCAATGAGCAGTTCTTC.

This clonotype appeared once. The chain uses TRBV5-1 and TRBJ2-7; D uncertain. There are 13 residues in the CDR3. CDR1 is SGHRS, CDR2 YFSETQ, per germline. Trimming stripped 2 bases from V and 4 bases from J, with 10 bases between. CDR3 nucleotides: TGCGCCAGCAGCTTTGACGGAAAGTACGAGCAGTACTTC. It encodes CASSFDGKYEQYF.

This clonotype was counted only a few times. V and J are TRBV20-1 and TRBJ2-3, with 7 bases aligning to TRBD1. The germline V gene encodes CDR1 DFQATT and CDR2 SNEGSKA (reference sequence). V trimming: 2 bases; J trimming: 0 bases; junction bases outside the gene matches: 8. The CDR3 spans 16 residues. CDR3 sequence reads: CSARLGTASSTDTQYF. The CDR3 nucleotides read TGCAGTGCTAGACTTGGGACAGCCTCTAGCACAGATACGCAGTATTTT.

This clonotype was seen more than once but under ten times. The chain recombines TRBV29-1 with TRBJ1-1; TRBD1 is a possible D gene (5 bases). Germline values: CDR1 SQVTM, CDR2 ANQGSEA. The length of the CDR3 is 12 residues. Trimming took off 3 bases at V and 2 bases at J, with 7 bases between the two ends. The CDR3 DNA reads as TGCAGCGTTGAGAGGGGAAACACTGAAGCTTTCTTT. It yields the protein CSVERGNTEAFF.

V gene TRBV6-1 combines with J gene TRBJ2-7, with TRBD2 identical over 15 bases. Per the germline V gene, CDR1 is MNHNS and CDR2 is SASEGT. Trimming took 7 bases from V and 6 from J; bases not matched to a gene: 4. The CDR3 length is 14 residues. CDR3: CASTQGLAGGEQYF. DNA of the CDR3: TGTGCCAGCACCCAGGGACTAGCGGGGGGCGAGCAGTACTTC.

This clonotype was found many times. J is TRBJ1-2 and V is TRBV6-1, with D unresolved. The CDR3 runs 16 residues. Germline lookup yields CDR1 MNHNS and CDR2 SASEGT. V lost 10 bases and J 0 bases, leaving 21 bases between the germline ends. The CDR3 sequence is CATRTYSGGSNYGYTF. The DNA for the CDR3 is TGTGCCACCAGGACTTACTCGGGTGGATCTAACTATGGCTACACCTTC.

V usage is TRBV6-1 and J usage is TRBJ1-5; tentatively, D is TRBD1 (5 bases). The CDR3 totals 13 residues. Germline V gives CDR1 MNHNS, CDR2 SASEGT. V was pared by 0 bases and J by 6 bases, with 6 bases between. The CDR3 DNA follows: TGTGCCAGCAGTGAAGCCGGGGGTCAGCCCCAGCATTTT. This translates into CASSEAGGQPQHF.

This chain links TRBV6-1 with TRBJ2-7, with 7 bases that match TRBD2. Germline lookup yields CDR1 MNHNS and CDR2 SASEGT. The CDR3 sequence is 14 residues long. V shed 4 bases, J shed 3 bases, and the junction held 6 bases outside the gene matches. Here the CDR3 DNA reads TGTGCCAGCAGTGCGAGCGGGGCCGACTACGAGCAGTACTTC. Translated: CASSASGADYEQYF.

The V gene is TRBV7-9, the J gene TRBJ2-1; TRBD2 agrees at 11 bases. The V gene's germline CDR1 is SEHNR and CDR2 FQNEAQ (reference sequence). Losses at the gene ends were 4 bases for V and 6 bases for J; bases not matched to a gene: 5. The CDR3 loop spans 15 amino acids. The CDR3 nucleotides read TGTGCCAGCAGCTCCCTAGCGGGGGGATTCAATGAGCAGTTCTTC. This gives the protein CASSSLAGGFNEQFF.

This clonotype was detected many times. The chain recombines TRBV11-1 with TRBJ2-1; 16 bases are a match to TRBD2. This CDR3 region has 19 residues. V was pared by 1 base and J by 0 bases, with 3 bases of the junction left unmatched. Germline CDR1 SGHAT, CDR2 FQDESV (reference sequence). CDR3 sequence (DNA): TGTGCCAGCAGCTTAGAGGGACTAGCGGGAGGGCTCTCCTACAATGAGCAGTTCTTC. It is translated as CASSLEGLAGGLSYNEQFF.

This clonotype was observed a few times. This chain joins TRBV20-1 and TRBJ2-3, with 8 bases fitting TRBD2. The CDR3 length is 15 residues. Per germline, CDR1 DFQATT and CDR2 SNEGSKA (reference sequence). The trim removed 5 bases at V and 1 base at J, leaving 8 bases unmatched. The CDR3 region has the DNA TGCAGTGCTTGCCCACTAGCGGAACGCACAGATACGCAGTATTTT. Its translation is CSACPLAERTDTQYF.

The chain employs TRBV5-1 and TRBJ1-1; D remains unclear. From germline, CDR1 is SGHRS and CDR2 YFSETQ. This CDR3 is 13 amino acids long. Deletions cut 4 bases from V and 2 bases from J, with 9 bases between. The CDR3 region has the DNA TGCGCCAGCAGCACCAAGAGTAACACTGAAGCTTTCTTT. This gives the protein CASSTKSNTEAFF.

In its sample, this clonotype was seen a few times. This sequence joins TRBV5-6 and TRBJ2-2; TRBD1 matches 9 bases. V trimming: 4 bases; J trimming: 3 bases; junction bases outside the gene matches: 4. CDR1 is SGHDT, CDR2 YYEEEE, per germline. The CDR3 is 15 amino acids. The CDR3 DNA reads as TGTGCCAGCAGCGGAACAGGGGGCTACACCGGGGAGCTGTTTTTT. Its protein product is CASSGTGGYTGELFF.

This clonotype was observed a handful of times. This rearrangement joins TRBV11-2 to TRBJ2-2, with a tentative D call TRBD2 (5 bases). V was cut by 4 bases and J by 6 bases, with 9 bases left in between. The CDR3 has 13 residues. Germline CDR1 reads SGHAT; CDR2 reads FQNNGV. This chain's CDR3 is CASSSDGAGELFF. The CDR3 DNA follows: TGTGCCAGCAGCTCGGACGGGGCCGGGGAGCTGTTTTTT.

This clonotype was observed a few times. The rearrangement links TRBV12-3 or TRBV12-4 to TRBJ2-7, with D hard to call. The CDR3 sequence is 12 residues long. V shed 3 bases and J shed 5 bases, with 8 bases lying between them. CDR3 in amino acids: CASSFVRHEQYF. As DNA, the CDR3 is TGTGCCAGCAGTTTTGTACGTCACGAGCAGTACTTC.

This clonotype has only a few counts. The V gene is TRBV20-1, the J gene TRBJ2-3; 8 positions match TRBD2. V was clipped by 3 bases and J by 4 bases; unmatched bases: 9. Germline CDR1 and CDR2: DFQATT and SNEGSKA (reference sequence). This CDR3 region has 15 residues. The CDR3: CSASGTRDFADTQYF. The DNA of the CDR3 is TGCAGTGCTAGCGGGACTAGAGATTTTGCAGATACGCAGTATTTT.

In this sample, this clonotype turned up a few times. V gene TRBV20-1 combines with J gene TRBJ2-5; D ambiguous. From germline, CDR1 is DFQATT and CDR2 SNEGSKA (reference sequence). V lost 3 bases and J 2 bases, leaving 10 bases between the germline ends. The CDR3 is made up of 13 amino acids. The CDR3 region has the DNA TGCAGTGCTAGGCGGCCTCGACAAGAGACCCAGTACTTC. This codes for CSARRPRQETQYF.

This clonotype showed up many times. The V call is TRBV20-1, the J call TRBJ2-5; D is ambiguous. Trimming stripped 4 bases from V and 0 bases from J, with 18 bases between. The CDR3 sequence is 16 residues long. Germline loops: CDR1 DFQATT, CDR2 SNEGSKA (reference sequence). The CDR3 bases are TGCAGTGCTACCCAGTCTTTGGTGCAGTACCAAGAGACCCAGTACTTC. It specifies CSATQSLVQYQETQYF.

This clonotype was counted between two and nine times. This chain uses TRBV7-8 with TRBJ1-4, with 7 bases lining up with TRBD1. Germline V gene sequence: CDR1 SGHVS, CDR2 FQNEAQ. This CDR3 has 14 residues. J was trimmed by 7 bases and V by 5 bases; bases with no gene match: 7. DNA of the CDR3: TGTGCCAGCAGCCGGACAGGTTCTGGTGAAAAACTGTTTTTT. Its protein product is CASSRTGSGEKLFF.